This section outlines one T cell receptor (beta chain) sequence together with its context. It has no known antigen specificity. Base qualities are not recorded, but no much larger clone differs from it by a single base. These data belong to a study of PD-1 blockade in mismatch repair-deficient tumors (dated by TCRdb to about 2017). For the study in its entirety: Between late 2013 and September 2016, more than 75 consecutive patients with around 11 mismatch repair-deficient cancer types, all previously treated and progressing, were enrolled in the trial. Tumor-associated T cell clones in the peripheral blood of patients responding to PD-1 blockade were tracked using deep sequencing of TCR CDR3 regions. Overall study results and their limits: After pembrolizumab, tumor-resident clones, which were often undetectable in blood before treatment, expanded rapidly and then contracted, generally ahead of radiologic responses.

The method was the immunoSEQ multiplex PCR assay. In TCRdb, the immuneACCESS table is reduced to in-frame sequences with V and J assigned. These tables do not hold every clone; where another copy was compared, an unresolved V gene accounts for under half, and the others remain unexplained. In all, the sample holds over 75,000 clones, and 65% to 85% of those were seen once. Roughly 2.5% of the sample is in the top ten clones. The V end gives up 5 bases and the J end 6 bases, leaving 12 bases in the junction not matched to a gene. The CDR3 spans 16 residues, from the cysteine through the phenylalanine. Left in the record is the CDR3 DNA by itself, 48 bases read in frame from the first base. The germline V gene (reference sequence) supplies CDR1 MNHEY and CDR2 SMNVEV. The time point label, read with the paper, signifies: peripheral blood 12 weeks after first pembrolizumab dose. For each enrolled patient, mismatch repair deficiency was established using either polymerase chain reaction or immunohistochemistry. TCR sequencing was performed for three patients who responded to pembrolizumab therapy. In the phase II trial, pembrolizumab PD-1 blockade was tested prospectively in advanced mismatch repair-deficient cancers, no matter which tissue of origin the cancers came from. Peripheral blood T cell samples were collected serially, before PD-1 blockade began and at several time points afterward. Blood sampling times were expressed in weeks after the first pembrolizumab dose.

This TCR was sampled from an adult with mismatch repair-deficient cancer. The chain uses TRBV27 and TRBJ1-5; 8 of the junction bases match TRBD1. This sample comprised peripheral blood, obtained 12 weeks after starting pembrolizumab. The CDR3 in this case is CASSPLDRVGGQPQHF. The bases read TGTGCCAGCAGTCCCCTGGACAGGGTGGGTGGTCAGCCCCAGCATTTT.